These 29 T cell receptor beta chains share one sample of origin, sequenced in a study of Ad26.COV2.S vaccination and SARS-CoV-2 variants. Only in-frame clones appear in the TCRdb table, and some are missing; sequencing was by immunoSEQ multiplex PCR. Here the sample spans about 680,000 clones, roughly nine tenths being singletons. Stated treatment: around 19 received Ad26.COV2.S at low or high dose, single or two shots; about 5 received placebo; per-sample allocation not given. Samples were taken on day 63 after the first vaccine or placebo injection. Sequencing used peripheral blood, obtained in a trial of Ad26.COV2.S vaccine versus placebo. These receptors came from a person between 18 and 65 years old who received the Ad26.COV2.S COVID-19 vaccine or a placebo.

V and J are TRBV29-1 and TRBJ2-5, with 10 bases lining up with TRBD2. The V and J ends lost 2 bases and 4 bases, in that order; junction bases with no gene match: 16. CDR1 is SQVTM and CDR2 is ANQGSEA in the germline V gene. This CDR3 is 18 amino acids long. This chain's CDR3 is CSVEPTWPTSGARETQYF. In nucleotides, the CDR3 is TGCAGCGTTGAACCCACTTGGCCCACTAGCGGGGCTCGAGAGACCCAGTACTTC.

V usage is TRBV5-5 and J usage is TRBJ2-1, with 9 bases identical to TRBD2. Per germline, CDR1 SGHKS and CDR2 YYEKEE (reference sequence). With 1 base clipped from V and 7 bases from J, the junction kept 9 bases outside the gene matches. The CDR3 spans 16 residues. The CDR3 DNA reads TGTGCCAGCAGCTTGTCGGCTAGCGGGACCTTGAATGAGCAGTTCTTC. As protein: CASSLSASGTLNEQFF.

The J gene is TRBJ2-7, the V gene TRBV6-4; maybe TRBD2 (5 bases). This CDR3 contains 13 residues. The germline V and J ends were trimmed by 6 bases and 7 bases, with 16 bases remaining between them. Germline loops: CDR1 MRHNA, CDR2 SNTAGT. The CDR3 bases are TGTGCCAGCAGCCTCGGACTCGGCTTGGAGCAGTACTTC. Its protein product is CASSLGLGLEQYF.

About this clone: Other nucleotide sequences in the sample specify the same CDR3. The CDR3 loop is CASSSGGETQYF. The CDR3 DNA reads TGTGCCAGTAGTTCAGGGGGGGAGACCCAGTACTTC. V usage is TRBV19 and J usage is TRBJ2-5, with D perhaps TRBD1 (7 bases). CDR1 is LNHDA and CDR2 is SQIVND in the germline V gene (reference sequence). V lost 5 bases to trimming and J lost 5 bases, with 9 bases between them. The CDR3 is made up of 12 amino acids.

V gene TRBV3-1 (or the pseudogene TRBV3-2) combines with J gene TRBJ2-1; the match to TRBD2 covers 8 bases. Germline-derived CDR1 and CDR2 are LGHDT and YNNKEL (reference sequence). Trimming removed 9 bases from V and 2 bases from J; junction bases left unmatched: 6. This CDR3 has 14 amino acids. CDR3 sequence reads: CASERGPPYNEQFF. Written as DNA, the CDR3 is TGTGCCAGTGAGCGGGGGCCCCCCTACAATGAGCAGTTCTTC.

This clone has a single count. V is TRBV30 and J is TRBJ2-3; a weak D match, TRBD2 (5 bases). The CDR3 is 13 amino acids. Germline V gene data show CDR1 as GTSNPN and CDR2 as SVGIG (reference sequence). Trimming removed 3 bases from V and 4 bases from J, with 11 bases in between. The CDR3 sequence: CAWSTGLSDTQYF. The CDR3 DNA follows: TGTGCCTGGAGCACCGGACTGTCAGATACGCAGTATTTT.

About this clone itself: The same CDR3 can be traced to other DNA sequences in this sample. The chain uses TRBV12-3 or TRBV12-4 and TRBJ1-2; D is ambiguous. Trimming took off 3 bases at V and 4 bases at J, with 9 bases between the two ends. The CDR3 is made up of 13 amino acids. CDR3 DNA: TGTGCCAGCAGTTTCGGAGAAGTCTATGGCTACACCTTC. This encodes CASSFGEVYGYTF.

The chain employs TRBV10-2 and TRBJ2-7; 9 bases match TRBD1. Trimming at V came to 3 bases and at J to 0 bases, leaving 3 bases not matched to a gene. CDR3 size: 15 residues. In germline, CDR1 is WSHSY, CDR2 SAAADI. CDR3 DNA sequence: TGCGCCAGCAGTGATCGGACAGGGGCCTCCTACGAGCAGTACTTC. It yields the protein CASSDRTGASYEQYF.

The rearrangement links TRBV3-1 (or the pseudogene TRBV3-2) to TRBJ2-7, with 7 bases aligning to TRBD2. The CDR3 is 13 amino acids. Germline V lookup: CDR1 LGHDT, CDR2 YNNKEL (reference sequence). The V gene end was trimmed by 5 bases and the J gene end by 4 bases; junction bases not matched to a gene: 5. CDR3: CASSSSAGYEQYF. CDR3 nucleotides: TGTGCCAGCAGCTCGTCAGCGGGGTACGAGCAGTACTTC.

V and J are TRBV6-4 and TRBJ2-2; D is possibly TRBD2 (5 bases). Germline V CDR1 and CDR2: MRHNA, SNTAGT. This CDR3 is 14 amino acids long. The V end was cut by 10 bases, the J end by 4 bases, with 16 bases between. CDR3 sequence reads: CATQREQRTGELFF. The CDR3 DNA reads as TGTGCCACCCAGAGGGAACAGCGCACCGGGGAGCTGTTTTTT.

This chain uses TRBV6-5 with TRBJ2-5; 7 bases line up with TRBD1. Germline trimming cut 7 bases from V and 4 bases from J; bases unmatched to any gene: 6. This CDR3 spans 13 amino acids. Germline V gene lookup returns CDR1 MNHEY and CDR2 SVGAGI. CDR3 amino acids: CASKRQGGETQYF. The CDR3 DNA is TGTGCCAGCAAGAGACAGGGTGGAGAGACCCAGTACTTC.

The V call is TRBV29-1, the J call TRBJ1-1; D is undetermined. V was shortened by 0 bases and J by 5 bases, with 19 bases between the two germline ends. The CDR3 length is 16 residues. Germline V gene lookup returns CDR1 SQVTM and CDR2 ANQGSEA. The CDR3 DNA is TGCAGCGTTGAAGATCACCAAGGGAAGTTAGGAACTGAAGCTTTCTTT. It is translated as CSVEDHQGKLGTEAFF. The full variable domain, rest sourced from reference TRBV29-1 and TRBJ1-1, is SAVISQKPSRDICQRGTSLTIQCQVDSQVTMMFWYRQQPGQSLTLIATANQGSEATYESGFVIDKFPISRPNLTFSTLTVSNMSPEDSSIYLCSVEDHQGKLGTEAFFGQGTRLTVV.

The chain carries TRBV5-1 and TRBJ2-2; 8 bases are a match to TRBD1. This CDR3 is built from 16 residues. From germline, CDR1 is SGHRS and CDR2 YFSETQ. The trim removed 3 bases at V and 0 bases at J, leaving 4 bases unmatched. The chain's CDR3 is CASSWGTGTNTGELFF. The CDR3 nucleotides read TGCGCCAGCAGCTGGGGGACAGGCACGAACACCGGGGAGCTGTTTTTT.

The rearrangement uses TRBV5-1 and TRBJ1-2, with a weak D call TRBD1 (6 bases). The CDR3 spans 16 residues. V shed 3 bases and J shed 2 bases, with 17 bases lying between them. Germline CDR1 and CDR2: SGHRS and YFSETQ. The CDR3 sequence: CASSWIGGAQNYGYTF. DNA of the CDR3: TGCGCCAGCAGCTGGATTGGGGGGGCGCAGAACTATGGCTACACCTTC.

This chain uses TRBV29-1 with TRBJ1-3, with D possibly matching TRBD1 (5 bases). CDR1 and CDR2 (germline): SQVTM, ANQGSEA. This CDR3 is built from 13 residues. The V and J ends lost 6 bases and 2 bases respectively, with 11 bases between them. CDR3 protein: CSVDGGAGNTIYF. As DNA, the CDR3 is TGCAGCGTGGACGGGGGAGCTGGAAACACCATATATTTT.

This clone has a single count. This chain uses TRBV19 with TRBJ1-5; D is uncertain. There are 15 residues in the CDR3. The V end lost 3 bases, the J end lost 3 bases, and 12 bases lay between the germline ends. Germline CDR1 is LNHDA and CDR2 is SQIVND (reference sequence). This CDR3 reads CASSISHGPNQPQHF. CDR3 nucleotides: TGTGCCAGTAGTATTAGTCACGGCCCCAATCAGCCCCAGCATTTT.

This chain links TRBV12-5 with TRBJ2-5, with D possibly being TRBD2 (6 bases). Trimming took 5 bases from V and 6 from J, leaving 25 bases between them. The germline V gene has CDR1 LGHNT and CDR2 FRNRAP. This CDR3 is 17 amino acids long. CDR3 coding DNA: TGTGCTAGTGGTCCCCTTTCCCGGGACTCCAGAGGAAAGACCCAGTACTTC. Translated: CASGPLSRDSRGKTQYF.

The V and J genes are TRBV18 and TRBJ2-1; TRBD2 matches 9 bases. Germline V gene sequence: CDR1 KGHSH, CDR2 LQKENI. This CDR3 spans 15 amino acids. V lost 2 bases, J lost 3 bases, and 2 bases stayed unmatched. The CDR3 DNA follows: TGTGCCAGCTCACCAGGACTAGCGCTCTACAATGAGCAGTTCTTC. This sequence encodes CASSPGLALYNEQFF.

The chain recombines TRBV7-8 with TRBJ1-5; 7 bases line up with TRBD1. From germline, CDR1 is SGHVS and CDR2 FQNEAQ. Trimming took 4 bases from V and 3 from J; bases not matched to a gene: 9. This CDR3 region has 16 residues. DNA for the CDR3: TGTGCCAGCAGCTCATACCCGGGACAGCTCAATCAGCCCCAGCATTTT. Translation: CASSSYPGQLNQPQHF.

This CDR3 is CASTDWGSYGYTF. CDR3 sequence (DNA): TGTGCCAGCACTGATTGGGGGAGCTATGGCTACACCTTC. The rearrangement uses TRBV12-3 or TRBV12-4 and TRBJ1-2, with D possibly being TRBD1 (5 bases). Trimming stripped 7 bases from V and 4 bases from J, with 13 bases between. CDR3 size: 13 residues.

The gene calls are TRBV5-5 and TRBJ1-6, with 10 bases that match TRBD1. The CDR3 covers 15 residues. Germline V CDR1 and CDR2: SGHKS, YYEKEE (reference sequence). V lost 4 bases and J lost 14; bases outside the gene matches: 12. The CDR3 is CASSPGQGVVGSLHF. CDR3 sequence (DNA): TGTGCCAGCAGCCCCGGACAGGGGGTGGTAGGATCCCTCCACTTT.

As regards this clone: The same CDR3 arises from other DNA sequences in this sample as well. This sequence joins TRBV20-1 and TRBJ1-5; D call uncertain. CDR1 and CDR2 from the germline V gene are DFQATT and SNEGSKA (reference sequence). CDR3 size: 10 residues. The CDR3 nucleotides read TGCAGCGCAGGCAATCAGCCCCAGCATTTT. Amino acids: CSAGNQPQHF.

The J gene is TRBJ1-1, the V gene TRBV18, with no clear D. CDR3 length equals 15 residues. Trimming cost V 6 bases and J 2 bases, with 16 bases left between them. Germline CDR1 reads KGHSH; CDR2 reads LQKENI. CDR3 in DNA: TGTGCCAGCTCGCCCCTCCCGGAGAAAAACACTGAAGCTTTCTTT. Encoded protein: CASSPLPEKNTEAFF.

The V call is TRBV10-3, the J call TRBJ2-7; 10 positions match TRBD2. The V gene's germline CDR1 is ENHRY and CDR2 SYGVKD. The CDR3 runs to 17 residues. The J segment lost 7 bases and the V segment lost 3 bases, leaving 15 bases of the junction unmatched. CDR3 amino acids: CAISERLAGDPVREQYF. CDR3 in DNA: TGTGCCATCAGTGAAAGGCTAGCGGGGGACCCCGTTCGGGAGCAGTACTTC.

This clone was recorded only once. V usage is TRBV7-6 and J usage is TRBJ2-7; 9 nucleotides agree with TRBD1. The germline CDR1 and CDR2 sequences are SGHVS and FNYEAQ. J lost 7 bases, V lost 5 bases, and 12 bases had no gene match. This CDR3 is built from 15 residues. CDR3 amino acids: CASSPYPGTGSEQYF. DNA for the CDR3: TGTGCCAGCAGCCCTTACCCCGGGACAGGGAGTGAGCAGTACTTC.

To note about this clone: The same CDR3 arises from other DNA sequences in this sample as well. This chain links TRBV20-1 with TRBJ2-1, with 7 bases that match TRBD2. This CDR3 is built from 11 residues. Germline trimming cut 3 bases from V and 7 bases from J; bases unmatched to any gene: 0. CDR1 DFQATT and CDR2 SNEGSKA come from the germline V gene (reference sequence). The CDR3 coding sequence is TGCAGTGCTAGCGGGGGGAATGAGCAGTTCTTC. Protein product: CSASGGNEQFF.

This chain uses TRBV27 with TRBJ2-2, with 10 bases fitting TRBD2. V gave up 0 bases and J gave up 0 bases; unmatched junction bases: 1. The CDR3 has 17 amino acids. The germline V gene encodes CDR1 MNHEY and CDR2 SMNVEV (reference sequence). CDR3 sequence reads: CASSLSLAGANTGELFF. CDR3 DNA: TGTGCCAGCAGTTTATCCCTAGCGGGAGCGAACACCGGGGAGCTGTTTTTT.

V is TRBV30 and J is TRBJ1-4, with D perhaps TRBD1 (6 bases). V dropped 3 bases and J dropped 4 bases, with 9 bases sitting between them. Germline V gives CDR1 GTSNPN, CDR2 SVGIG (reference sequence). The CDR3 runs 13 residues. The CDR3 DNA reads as TGTGCCTGGAGAAACAGGGTTAATGAAAAACTGTTTTTT. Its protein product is CAWRNRVNEKLFF.

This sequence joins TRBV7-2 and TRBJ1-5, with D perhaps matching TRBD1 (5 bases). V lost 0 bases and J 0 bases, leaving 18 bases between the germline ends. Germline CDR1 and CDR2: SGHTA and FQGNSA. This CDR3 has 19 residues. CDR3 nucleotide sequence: TGTGCCAGCAGCTTAGCGCCAACAGGCAACCCTTATAGCAATCAGCCCCAGCATTTT. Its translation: CASSLAPTGNPYSNQPQHF.